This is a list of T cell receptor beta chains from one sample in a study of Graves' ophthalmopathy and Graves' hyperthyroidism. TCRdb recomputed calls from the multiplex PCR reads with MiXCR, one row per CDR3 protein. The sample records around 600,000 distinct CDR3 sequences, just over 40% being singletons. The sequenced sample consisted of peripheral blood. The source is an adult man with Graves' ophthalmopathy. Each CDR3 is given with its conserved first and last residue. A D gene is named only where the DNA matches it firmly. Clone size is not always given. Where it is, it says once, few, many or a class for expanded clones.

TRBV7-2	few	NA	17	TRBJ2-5	CASSQEGGAVNRETQYF	TGTGCCAGCAGCCAAGAAGGGGGGGCCGTGAATAGAGAGACCCAGTACTTC
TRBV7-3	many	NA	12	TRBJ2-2	CASSLGYGELFF	TGTGCCAGCAGCTTAGGCTACGGGGAGCTGTTTTTT
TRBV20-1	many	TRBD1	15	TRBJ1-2	CSAEDRTGGWYGYTF	TGCAGTGCCGAAGACCGGACAGGGGGATGGTATGGCTACACCTTC
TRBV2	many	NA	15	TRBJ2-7	CASSERQARRYEQYF	TGTGCCAGCAGTGAAAGACAGGCAAGGAGGTACGAGCAGTACTTC
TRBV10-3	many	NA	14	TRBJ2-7	CAISESEAPYEQYF	TGTGCCATCAGTGAGTCTGAGGCCCCCTACGAGCAGTACTTC
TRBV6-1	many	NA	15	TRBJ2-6	CASSELGNGANVLTF	TGTGCCAGCAGTGAATTGGGAAATGGGGCCAACGTCCTGACTTTC
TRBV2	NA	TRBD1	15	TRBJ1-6	CALGGQGADNSPLHF	TGTGCCTTAGGAGGACAGGGGGCTGATAATTCACCCCTCCACTTT
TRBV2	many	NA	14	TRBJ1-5	CASSDFGQFQPQHF	TGTGCCAGCAGTGATTTTGGTCAATTCCAGCCCCAGCATTTT
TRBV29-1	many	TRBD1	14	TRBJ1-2	CSVDRAGANYGYTF	TGCAGCGTGGACAGGGCCGGAGCTAACTATGGCTACACCTTC
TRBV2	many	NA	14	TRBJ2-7	CASSGLSALYEQYF	TGTGCCAGCAGTGGGCTTAGCGCTCTCTACGAGCAGTACTTC
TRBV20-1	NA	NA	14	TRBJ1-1	CSASLWQMNTEAFF	TGCAGTGCTAGTCTGTGGCAGATGAACACTGAAGCTTTCTTT
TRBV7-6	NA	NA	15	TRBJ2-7	CASSPPSGEAREQYF	TGTGCCAGCTCACCACCGAGTGGGGAAGCCCGCGAGCAGTACTTC
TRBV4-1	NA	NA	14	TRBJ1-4	CASSQVRTVEKLFF	TGCGCCAGCAGCCAAGTTAGGACGGTTGAAAAACTGTTTTTT
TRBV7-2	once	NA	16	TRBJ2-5	CASAAAGRPYQETQYF	TGTGCCAGCGCTGCAGCGGGCAGACCGTACCAAGAGACCCAGTACTTC
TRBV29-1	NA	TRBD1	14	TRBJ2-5	CSAAPGRGIETQYF	TGCAGCGCCGCACCTGGCAGGGGGATAGAGACCCAGTACTTC
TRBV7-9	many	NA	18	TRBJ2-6	CASSFRLSRSSGANVLTF	TGTGCCAGCAGCTTCCGGCTCAGCCGGAGCTCTGGGGCCAACGTCCTGACTTTC
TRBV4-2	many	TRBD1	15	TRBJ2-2	CASSQGTGNTGELFF	TGTGCCAGCAGCCAAGGGACAGGGAACACCGGGGAGCTGTTTTTT
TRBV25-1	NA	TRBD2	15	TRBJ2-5	CASVEPGGRGETQYF	TGTGCCAGCGTTGAGCCGGGGGGGCGCGGGGAGACCCAGTACTTC
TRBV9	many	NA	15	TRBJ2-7	CASSVKWEPLYEQYF	TGTGCCAGCAGCGTAAAGTGGGAGCCCTTATACGAGCAGTACTTC
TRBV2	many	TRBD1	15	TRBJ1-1	CASSAGTGGTTEAFF	TGTGCCAGCAGCGCCGGGACAGGAGGTACAACTGAAGCTTTCTTT
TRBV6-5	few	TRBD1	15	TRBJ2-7	CASSYGDSLTYEQYF	TGTGCCAGCAGTTACGGGGACAGCTTAACCTACGAGCAGTACTTC
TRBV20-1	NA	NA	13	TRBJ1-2	CSARKGGGHGYTF	TGCAGTGCTAGAAAGGGGGGGGGGCATGGCTACACCTTC
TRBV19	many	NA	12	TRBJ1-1	CASLSVNTEAFF	TGTGCCAGCCTGAGTGTGAACACTGAAGCTTTCTTT
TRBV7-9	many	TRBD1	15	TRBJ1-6	CASSLVDRGRSPLHF	TGTGCCAGCAGCTTAGTGGACAGGGGGCGTTCACCCCTCCACTTT
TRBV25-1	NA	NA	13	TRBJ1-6	CASSGKRGSPLHF	TGTGCCAGCAGCGGAAAAAGGGGATCACCCCTCCACTTT
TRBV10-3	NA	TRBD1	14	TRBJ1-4	CAISDGGTVGKLFF	TGTGCCATCAGTGATGGGGGGACAGTCGGAAAACTGTTTTTT
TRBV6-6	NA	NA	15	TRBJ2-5	CASSYGRDTSETQYF	TGTGCCAGCAGTTACGGCCGGGACACTTCAGAGACCCAGTACTTC
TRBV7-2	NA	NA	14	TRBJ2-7	CASSLDGGPYEQYF	TGTGCCAGCAGTCTGGACGGGGGGCCGTACGAGCAGTACTTC
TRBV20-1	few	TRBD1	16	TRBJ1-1	CRAAQGQRIYGTEAFF	TGCAGAGCCGCCCAGGGACAGAGAATCTACGGTACTGAAGCTTTCTTT
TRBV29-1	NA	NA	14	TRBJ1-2	CSVGGGAPDYGYTF	TGCAGCGTGGGAGGAGGAGCCCCGGACTATGGCTACACCTTC
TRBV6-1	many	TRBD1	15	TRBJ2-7	CASSEGHGDSDEQYF	TGTGCCAGCAGTGAAGGTCACGGGGACAGCGACGAGCAGTACTTC
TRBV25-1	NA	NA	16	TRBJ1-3	CASSLIYQGTGNTIYF	TGTGCCAGCAGCTTAATCTACCAGGGCACTGGAAACACCATATATTTT
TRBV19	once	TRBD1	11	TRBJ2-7	CASSKDRGQYF	TGTGCCAGTAGTAAGGACAGGGGGCAGTACTTC
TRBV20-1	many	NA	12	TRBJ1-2	CSSVAGASGYTF	TGCAGCTCGGTCGCGGGGGCGTCTGGCTACACCTTC
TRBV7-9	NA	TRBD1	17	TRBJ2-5	CASSLSLGRGLQETQYF	TGTGCCAGCAGCTTGAGCCTAGGCAGGGGGCTACAAGAGACCCAGTACTTC
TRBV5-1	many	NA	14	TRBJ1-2	CASSLRAGRDGYTF	TGCGCCAGCAGCTTGAGGGCAGGGAGAGACGGCTACACCTTC
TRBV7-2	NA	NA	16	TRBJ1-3	CASSLVSGLSGNTIYF	TGTGCCAGCAGCTTAGTATCAGGGCTCTCTGGAAACACCATATATTTT
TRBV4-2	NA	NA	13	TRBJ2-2	CASSQVGFGELFF	TGTGCCAGCAGCCAAGTAGGTTTCGGGGAGCTGTTTTTT
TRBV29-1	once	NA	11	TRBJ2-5	CSLTVGETQYF	TGCAGCCTGACAGTAGGAGAGACCCAGTACTTC
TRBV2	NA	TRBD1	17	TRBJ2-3	CASSPDRVESSTDTQYF	TGTGCCAGCAGCCCAGACAGGGTTGAATCTAGCACAGATACGCAGTATTTT
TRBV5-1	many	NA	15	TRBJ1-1	CASSLGGGMSTEAFF	TGCGCCAGCAGCTTGGGGGGAGGTATGAGCACTGAAGCTTTCTTT
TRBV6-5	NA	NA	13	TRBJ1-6	CASSEGVNSPLHF	TGTGCCAGCAGTGAAGGAGTAAATTCACCCCTCCACTTT
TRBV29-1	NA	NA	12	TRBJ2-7	CSVGEGFLEQYF	TGCAGCGTTGGCGAGGGGTTTCTCGAGCAGTACTTC
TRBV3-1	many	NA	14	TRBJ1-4	CASSQGQRSEKLFF	TGTGCCAGCAGCCAAGGACAGCGGAGTGAAAAACTGTTTTTT
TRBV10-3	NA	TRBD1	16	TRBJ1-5	CAISLSGQGLLQPQHF	TGTGCCATCAGTTTATCGGGACAGGGGCTCCTCCAGCCCCAGCATTTT